This T cell receptor beta chain is drawn from a study of siplizumab effects on memory and regulatory T cells. Study outcomes and limitations: Neither a naive nor a memory phenotype was assignable to roughly 80-95% of proliferating CD4+ or CD8+ clones. The naive T cell population seemed more diverse than memory cells and seemed a major contributor to the alloresponse. Suppression by proliferating Tregs derived from siplizumab cultures was not verified. Reactions containing siplizumab showed mappable alloreactive CD4+ clones averaging 68.8% Treg-derived, versus under 30% in controls.

Sequencing used immunoSEQ multiplex PCR; TCRdb keeps in-frame clones, though not all of them. Seen here are roughly 100,000 clones, nearly 95% observed once, and the top ten hold approximately 12%. Germline V gene sequence: CDR1 SGHKS, CDR2 YYEKEE (reference sequence). Trimming shortened V by 3 bases and J by 8 bases, and 20 bases separated the two germline ends. The CDR3 is 15 residues long. In regard to this clone: Its antigen is undetermined.

The sequence was collected from a human donor in good health. The chain carries TRBV5-5 and TRBJ1-2, with D unclear. The source material was non-Treg CD4+ T cells sorted from blood. The CDR3 here is CASSSKGGGTRGYTF. CDR3 sequence (DNA): TGTGCCAGCAGCTCCAAGGGCGGCGGCACAAGGGGCTACACCTTC.